This is a list of T cell receptor beta chains from one sample in a study of T-cell memory formation after mild COVID-19. Each CDR3 protein gets one entry after TCRdb re-called the 5' RACE reads with MiXCR. This sample has under 450,000 distinct CDR3 sequences, with roughly 19% found just once. Sequencing was performed on PBMCs or a T cell subset sorted from them (not recorded which). The receptor source for this set is a man between 18 and 35 years old who had mild COVID-19 (a few samples of this study predate the infection). Cell type and time point are not known. CDR3s include the opening cysteine and the closing phenylalanine or tryptophan. D genes are given only for firm matches.

TRBV12-3/TRBV12-4	.	TRBJ2-1	CASSLDLMNEQFF
TRBV12-3/TRBV12-4	TRBD1	TRBJ1-1	CASSWGQGAPMNTEAFF
TRBV7-2	TRBD2	TRBJ2-5	CASISPCGGGRETQYF
TRBV3-1	.	TRBJ2-5	CASSQDNYQETQYF
TRBV12-3/TRBV12-4	.	TRBJ2-5	CASSTNQGNEETQYF
TRBV6-1	.	TRBJ1-1	CASSVRQTNTEAFF
TRBV20-1	TRBD2	TRBJ2-7	CSASGGTSYEQYF
TRBV4-3	TRBD2	TRBJ2-3	CASSLRTSGGELGTDTQYF
TRBV20-1	.	TRBJ1-2	CSASLQHNYGYTF
TRBV12-3/TRBV12-4	.	TRBJ1-5	CASRQTGTPQHF
TRBV20-1	TRBD1	TRBJ1-5	CSAREGGGPQHF
TRBV18	TRBD1	TRBJ1-5	CASSEGQGARQPQHF
TRBV7-6	TRBD2	TRBJ2-5	CASSPPGTRFETQYF
TRBV4-1	.	TRBJ2-3	CASSQGPVTDTQYF
TRBV12-3/TRBV12-4	.	TRBJ1-5	CASSLERQSGQPQHF
TRBV15	.	TRBJ1-2	CATSSGDLYGYTF
TRBV6-2/TRBV6-3	TRBD2	TRBJ2-3	CASSWRTSGGAPTDTQYF
TRBV6-1	.	TRBJ1-4	CASSVSGIANEKLFF
TRBV27	.	TRBJ1-6	CASSLTSTSGLRGSPLHF
TRBV4-1	.	TRBJ1-1	CASRGLTVNTEAFF
TRBV7-9	TRBD1	TRBJ2-7	CASRLGRTGPYEQYF
TRBV12-3/TRBV12-4	.	TRBJ1-5	CASVLDGMINQPQHF
TRBV18	.	TRBJ1-4	CASSPIDGPLGEKLFF
TRBV24-1	.	TRBJ1-1	CATIPRTFKAFF
TRBV12-5	TRBD1	TRBJ2-2	CASGFLQGAFTGELFF
TRBV24-1	.	TRBJ2-4	CATPVAKNIQYF
TRBV11-2	TRBD1	TRBJ2-3	CASSPRDRARDTQYF
TRBV6-6	.	TRBJ1-5	CATRQASGKPQHF
TRBV9	.	TRBJ2-3	CASSGRQLALTDTQYF
TRBV7-3	.	TRBJ2-2	CASSYDSITGELFF
TRBV29-1	.	TRBJ2-1	CSVQGGRYNEQFF
TRBV6-5	.	TRBJ2-1	CASSPGGRLKKQFF
TRBV15	.	TRBJ2-5	CATSREQGRREETQYF
TRBV10-3	.	TRBJ1-4	CAISRPNEKLFF
TRBV20-1	TRBD2	TRBJ2-2	CSATPGLAGGTSGELFF
TRBV5-5	.	TRBJ1-1	CASSLRQMNTEAFF
TRBV4-2	TRBD2	TRBJ2-3	CASSPRTSKGDTQYF
TRBV5-6	.	TRBJ2-5	CASSLEQGGIQETQYF
TRBV7-2	.	TRBJ2-5	CASSLDRQAKETQYF
TRBV6-5	TRBD2	TRBJ2-3	CASSYQPGLAGGTDTQYF
TRBV2	.	TRBJ2-7	CASSEEVAPAHF
TRBV5-1	.	TRBJ2-1	CASSLTPNEQFF
TRBV6-2/TRBV6-3	.	TRBJ1-1	CASIRGRGLNTEAFF
TRBV7-2	.	TRBJ1-2	CASTPPQAYGGYTF
TRBV27	TRBD2	TRBJ2-3	CASSLESGRGSTDTQYF
TRBV12-3/TRBV12-4	.	TRBJ1-1	CASSFPRVVNTEAFF
TRBV20-1	TRBD2	TRBJ2-3	CSAYSGTSGYSSTDTQYF
TRBV5-1	TRBD2	TRBJ2-1	CASSLVLAGGPYNEQFF
TRBV7-2	TRBD2	TRBJ2-1	CASSSRTSGGLNEQFF
TRBV7-8	.	TRBJ1-1	CASSLILGNTEAFF
TRBV4-3	.	TRBJ2-3	CASSQERTTDTQYF
TRBV2	.	TRBJ1-5	CASSTTLSNQPQHF
TRBV11-2	.	TRBJ1-4	CASSLAPGEGEKLFF
TRBV5-6	.	TRBJ2-7	CASSRGYGYEQYF
TRBV6-6	.	TRBJ2-7	CASTHPAQSHEQYF
TRBV6-5	.	TRBJ1-5	CASSYSGHQPQHF
TRBV5-1	.	TRBJ1-1	CASSFTQGTTEAFF
TRBV25-1	.	TRBJ2-5	CASSPLGVDRKQETQYF
TRBV27	.	TRBJ1-6	CASSQAGGPYNSPLHF
TRBV29-1	.	TRBJ1-2	CSVGPLWGDGGYTF